Listed below are T cell receptor beta chains from one sample, sequenced in a study of control samples from healthy donors and cancer patients. Clones were sequenced by immunoSEQ multiplex PCR, and TCRdb holds only the in-frame ones, with some missing. The table lists 90,000 to 150,000 clones, 89% of them singletons. The sequencing input was blood. All receptors come from a man over 45 in good health. Each CDR3 is given with its conserved first and last residue. The order of the fields is clone size, V gene, J gene, D gene, CDR3 protein, CDR3 DNA. D genes are given only for firm matches. Clone size, where shown, is once, few, many, or a class for clones that have expanded.

>NA|TRBV6-5|TRBJ1-1|TRBD1
CASSLGQGYTEAFF
TGTGCCAGCAGTTTAGGACAGGGGTACACTGAAGCTTTCTTT
>many|TRBV2|TRBJ2-7|TRBD1
CASVRDRGPYEQYF
TGTGCCAGCGTCCGGGACAGGGGACCTTACGAGCAGTACTTC
>once|TRBV5-4|TRBJ1-1|NA
CASSLAQGFLVNTEAFF
TGTGCCAGCAGCTTGGCCCAGGGGTTTCTGGTGAACACTGAAGCTTTCTTT
>NA|TRBV5-1|TRBJ1-5|NA
CASSLDVGDHQPQHF
TGCGCCAGCAGCTTGGATGTGGGGGACCATCAGCCCCAGCATTTT
>NA|TRBV19|TRBJ1-6|NA
CASSDTYNSPLHF
TGTGCCAGTTCGGACACCTATAATTCACCCCTCCACTTT
>NA|TRBV29-1|TRBJ2-2|TRBD2
CSVGLVGTGELFF
TGCAGTGTGGGACTAGTGGGGACCGGGGAGCTGTTTTTT
>NA|TRBV2|TRBJ1-5|NA
CASSEAVSLNQPQHF
TGTGCCAGCAGTGAAGCGGTAAGCCTTAATCAGCCCCAGCATTTT
>NA|TRBV9|TRBJ1-2|NA
CASSVSPWRNYGYTF
TGTGCCAGCAGCGTTTCGCCCTGGCGAAACTATGGCTACACCTTC
>NA|TRBV29-1|TRBJ2-7|NA
CSVEDQSEQYF
TGCAGCGTTGAAGATCAAAGCGAGCAGTACTTC
>few|TRBV2|TRBJ1-1|NA
CASSAQVNTEAFF
TGTGCCAGCAGCGCACAGGTGAACACTGAAGCTTTCTTT
>NA|TRBV9|TRBJ1-3|NA
CASSPDGASGNTIYF
TGTGCCAGCAGCCCTGACGGTGCCTCTGGAAACACCATATATTTT
>NA|TRBV27|TRBJ2-4|TRBD2
CASSLGGRNIQYF
TGTGCCAGCAGTTTGGGGGGGAGGAACATTCAGTACTTC
>NA|TRBV7-8|TRBJ2-1|NA
CASSLSRTSPWNEQFF
TGTGCCAGCAGCTTATCGAGGACATCCCCGTGGAATGAGCAGTTCTTC
>NA|TRBV19|TRBJ1-4|NA
CASSAVATNEKLFF
TGTGCCAGTAGTGCGGTTGCAACTAATGAAAAACTGTTTTTT
>NA|TRBV7-2|TRBJ2-2|NA
CATSRGVANTGELFF
TGTGCCACCTCAAGAGGGGTTGCGAACACCGGGGAGCTGTTTTTT
>NA|TRBV19|TRBJ1-2|NA
CASSLSPGHPSGYTF
TGTGCCAGTAGTCTCTCACCGGGACATCCATCGGGCTACACCTTC
>once|TRBV6-2/TRBV6-3|TRBJ1-1|TRBD1
CASSYTHSGVNRDRRDTEAFF
TGTGCCAGCAGTTACACTCACTCCGGAGTAAACCGGGACAGACGGGACACTGAAGCTTTCTTT
>NA|TRBV11-2|TRBJ2-1|NA
CASSLGLHNEQFF
TGTGCCAGCAGCTTAGGACTCCACAATGAGCAGTTCTTC
>NA|TRBV27|TRBJ2-7|NA
CASSLGVRVYEQYF
TGTGCCAGCAGTTTAGGAGTTAGGGTTTACGAGCAGTACTTC
>NA|TRBV19|TRBJ2-7|NA
CASSIASPAEQYF
TGTGCCAGTAGTATAGCGTCGCCCGCCGAGCAGTACTTC
>NA|TRBV2|TRBJ2-3|NA
CASSAVIVRGSTDTQYF
TGTGCCAGCAGTGCGGTAATAGTGAGGGGTAGCACAGATACGCAGTATTTT
>NA|TRBV27|TRBJ1-6|TRBD1
CASSSPGGSPLHF
TGTGCCAGCAGTTCCCCAGGGGGATCACCCCTCCACTTT
>once|TRBV27|TRBJ2-3|TRBD2
CARSSGGETDTQYF
TGTGCCAGGAGTAGCGGGGGGGAGACAGATACGCAGTATTTT
>once|TRBV18|TRBJ2-3|NA
CASSPQPPGAATDTQYF
TGTGCCAGCTCACCTCAGCCCCCCGGGGCAGCCACAGATACGCAGTATTTT
>NA|TRBV2|TRBJ1-2|NA
CASSQYYGYTF
TGTGCCAGCAGCCAGTACTATGGCTACACCTTC
>NA|TRBV5-6|TRBJ1-3|NA
CASSLDEASGNTIYF
TGTGCCAGCAGCTTGGATGAGGCTTCTGGAAACACCATATATTTT
>few|TRBV5-5|TRBJ1-1|NA
CASSLIRGNTEAFF
TGTGCCAGCAGCTTAATTAGGGGGAACACTGAAGCTTTCTTT
>NA|TRBV5-1|TRBJ1-2|NA
CASSLGDGNYGYTF
TGCGCCAGCAGCTTGGGGGACGGGAACTATGGCTACACCTTC
>once|TRBV4-3|TRBJ1-2|TRBD1
CASSAQGAVGYTF
TGCGCCAGCAGCGCACAGGGGGCTGTCGGCTACACCTTC
>NA|TRBV3-1/TRBV3-2|TRBJ2-7|TRBD2
CASSHYLAGGSYEQYF
TGTGCCAGCAGCCACTATCTAGCGGGGGGTTCCTACGAGCAGTACTTC
>NA|TRBV5-1|TRBJ2-1|NA
CASSPGRYVEQFF
TGCGCCAGCAGCCCGGGGAGGTATGTTGAGCAGTTCTTC
>NA|TRBV5-1|TRBJ1-2|TRBD1
CASSFRDRGYGYTF
TGCGCCAGCAGCTTTAGGGACAGGGGATATGGCTACACCTTC
>NA|TRBV19|TRBJ1-6|TRBD1
CASTLRRDRSGQRHF
TGTGCCAGTACCCTAAGACGGGACAGGTCGGGTCAGCGCCACTTT
>NA|TRBV10-2|TRBJ2-1|NA
CASSEGGNEQFF
TGCGCCAGCAGTGAGGGAGGCAATGAGCAGTTCTTC
>NA|TRBV3-1/TRBV3-2|TRBJ1-1|TRBD1
CASSQAPRGQGLNTEAFF
TGTGCCAGCAGCCAAGCCCCCCGCGGACAGGGTTTGAACACTGAAGCTTTCTTT
>NA|TRBV7-8|TRBJ1-1|TRBD1
CASSFAAGGAPRTEAFF
TGTGCCAGCAGCTTTGCGGCAGGGGGCGCCCCCAGGACTGAAGCTTTCTTT
>NA|TRBV7-2|TRBJ1-2|TRBD1
CASSLGGQGADGYTF
TGTGCCAGCAGCTTAGGGGGACAGGGGGCTGATGGCTACACCTTC
>NA|TRBV4-3|TRBJ1-2|TRBD1
CASSQDWTGAHYGYTF
TGCGCCAGCAGCCAAGATTGGACAGGGGCCCACTATGGCTACACCTTC
>NA|TRBV19|TRBJ2-2|TRBD2
CASSNRRLAGGPHTGELFF
TGTGCCAGTAGTAATCGCAGACTAGCGGGGGGGCCCCACACCGGGGAGCTGTTTTTT
>few|TRBV19|TRBJ2-7|TRBD1
CASSRGQGISYEQYF
TGTGCCAGTAGTAGGGGACAGGGAATCTCCTACGAGCAGTACTTC
>NA|TRBV5-1|TRBJ1-2|NA
CASSPGVDSYGYTF
TGCGCCAGCAGCCCCGGAGTGGATTCCTATGGCTACACCTTC
>NA|TRBV11-2|TRBJ1-2|NA
CASSLEGASAYGYTF
TGTGCCAGCAGCTTAGAGGGGGCTTCAGCCTATGGCTACACCTTC
>NA|TRBV19|TRBJ2-2|TRBD1
CASSTHRGRTGELFF
TGTGCCAGTAGTACTCACAGGGGCAGGACCGGGGAGCTGTTTTTT
>few|TRBV5-1|TRBJ1-1|TRBD1
CASSASPGQITEAFF
TGCGCCAGCAGCGCATCTCCGGGACAGATCACTGAAGCTTTCTTT
>NA|TRBV27|TRBJ2-1|NA
CASSLSSGSSYNEQFF
TGTGCCAGCAGTTTAAGTTCCGGGAGCTCCTACAATGAGCAGTTCTTC
>NA|TRBV2|TRBJ2-7|NA
CASKSQGPYEQYF
TGTGCCAGCAAGTCGCAGGGCCCCTACGAGCAGTACTTC
>once|TRBV10-2|TRBJ1-5|TRBD1
CASRTGGQPQHF
TGCGCCAGCAGGACAGGGGGACAGCCCCAGCATTTT
>NA|TRBV7-6|TRBJ1-3|TRBD1
CASSSGQGNGNTIYF
TGTGCCAGCAGCTCGGGACAGGGGAATGGAAACACCATATATTTT
>NA|TRBV18|TRBJ2-7|NA
CASSLSQGYEQYF
TGTGCCAGCTCACTAAGCCAGGGCTACGAGCAGTACTTC
>NA|TRBV7-6|TRBJ2-5|TRBD2
CASSSYPATSGGRETQYF
TGTGCCAGCAGCTCCTACCCTGCGACTAGCGGGGGGAGGGAGACCCAGTACTTC
>NA|TRBV19|TRBJ1-5|NA
CASSIGSGRNQPQHF
TGTGCCAGTAGTATAGGCTCGGGTCGGAATCAGCCCCAGCATTTT
>NA|TRBV2|TRBJ2-4|TRBD1
CASSKDRKNIQYF
TGTGCCAGCAGTAAGGACAGGAAAAACATTCAGTACTTC
>once|TRBV27|TRBJ1-2|NA
CASSLSIPSYGYTF
TGTGCCAGCAGTTTATCGATCCCTAGCTATGGCTACACCTTC
>NA|TRBV3-1/TRBV3-2|TRBJ2-1|NA
CASSLRNGDLNNEQFF
TGTGCCAGCAGCCTCAGAAATGGCGACCTAAACAATGAGCAGTTCTTC
>NA|TRBV29-1|TRBJ2-3|TRBD1
CSVEQGASTDTQYF
TGCAGCGTCGAACAGGGGGCCTCCACAGATACGCAGTATTTT
>NA|TRBV7-9|TRBJ1-5|TRBD1
CASSLGTGGFNQPQHF
TGTGCCAGCAGCTTGGGGACAGGGGGCTTCAATCAGCCCCAGCATTTT
>NA|TRBV18|TRBJ1-1|NA
CASSPMGGAGNTEAFF
TGTGCCAGCTCACCAATGGGGGGCGCTGGGAACACTGAAGCTTTCTTT
>NA|TRBV19|TRBJ1-2|NA
CASSTSQRALNYGYTF
TGTGCCAGTAGTACTTCCCAAAGGGCCTTGAACTATGGCTACACCTTC
>NA|TRBV5-5|TRBJ1-1|NA
CASSLTAEAFF
TGTGCCAGCAGCTTGACAGCAGAAGCTTTCTTT